The 10 T cell receptor beta chains presented below share a single source sample, sequenced in a study of T cell responses to AZD1222 COVID-19 vaccine. Generated by immunoSEQ multiplex PCR, the TCRdb table keeps only in-frame clones and is missing some. The table records under 110,000 clones, approximately 87% of them present only once. Source: peripheral blood, taken on day 0 of AZD1222 vaccination. These receptor sequences come from an adult in good health.

The CDR3 loop is CAWSGLAGAWEQYF. The DNA for the CDR3 is TGTGCCTGGAGTGGACTAGCGGGAGCATGGGAGCAGTACTTC. The chain uses TRBV30 and TRBJ2-7; 12 bases agree with TRBD2. With V trimmed by 1 base and J by 7 bases, 5 bases remained unmatched. Germline CDR1 reads GTSNPN; CDR2 reads SVGIG (reference sequence). This CDR3 comprises 14 residues.

This sequence joins TRBV3-1 (or the pseudogene TRBV3-2) and TRBJ2-3; TRBD1 matches at 12 bases. J lost 5 bases, V lost 7 bases, and 7 bases had no gene match. Germline CDR1 and CDR2: LGHDT and YNNKEL (reference sequence). The CDR3 extends over 15 amino acids. Here the CDR3 DNA reads TGTGCCAGCACCCGGGGACAGGGGGCGCAAGATACGCAGTATTTT. Protein product: CASTRGQGAQDTQYF.

The V and J genes are TRBV10-3 and TRBJ1-1; D perhaps matches TRBD1 (6 bases). The CDR3 sequence is 14 residues long. Deletions cut 6 bases from V and 0 bases from J, with 11 bases between. Germline values: CDR1 ENHRY, CDR2 SYGVKD. The CDR3 region has the DNA TGTGCCATCAGCAGACAGGAGATGAACACTGAAGCTTTCTTT. Translating gives CAISRQEMNTEAFF.

The gene calls are TRBV12-3 or TRBV12-4 and TRBJ2-2; the D is unclear. Trimming stripped 6 bases from V and 4 bases from J, with 6 bases between. The CDR3 loop spans 12 amino acids. CDR3 loop: CASSYSTGELFF. The CDR3 region has the DNA TGTGCCAGCAGCTACAGCACCGGGGAGCTGTTTTTT.

The chain has TRBV12-3 or TRBV12-4 and TRBJ1-2; TRBD1 aligns across 11 bases. The CDR3 extends over 13 amino acids. V lost 8 bases to trimming and J lost 7 bases; unmatched junction nucleotides: 6. The CDR3 DNA follows: TGTGCCAGCGCCTGGACAGGGGGCGTTGGCTACACCTTC. Translation: CASAWTGGVGYTF.

This rearrangement joins TRBV24-1 to TRBJ2-1, with D unresolved. This CDR3 has 15 amino acids. Trimming shortened V by 1 base and J by 5 bases, and 11 bases separated the two germline ends. The germline V gene encodes CDR1 KGHDR and CDR2 SFDVKD. CDR3 bases: TGTGCCACCAGTGATTTTAAGGGCAGCAACAATGAGCAGTTCTTC. Translating it yields CATSDFKGSNNEQFF.

CDR3 nucleotide sequence: TGCGCCAGCGGAGAGGGGAAAGACGAGCAGTACTTC. Encoded protein: CASGEGKDEQYF. The chain has TRBV5-1 and TRBJ2-7; either TRBD1 or TRBD2 may fit D (5 bases each). The CDR3 spans 12 residues. Germline loops: CDR1 SGHRS, CDR2 YFSETQ. V was shortened by 7 bases and J by 5 bases, with 13 bases between the two germline ends.

CDR3 loop: CASSPLGLYNEQFF. In nucleotides, the CDR3 is TGTGCCAGCAGCCCGCTCGGACTCTACAATGAGCAGTTCTTC. The J gene is TRBJ2-1, the V gene TRBV9, with D maybe TRBD2 (5 bases). In germline, CDR1 is SGDLS, CDR2 YYNGEE. The CDR3 is 14 residues long. Trimming left V 4 bases short and J 3 bases short, with 11 bases between.

The V gene is TRBV10-2, the J gene TRBJ2-7; D gene ambiguous. Germline assignment: CDR1 WSHSY and CDR2 SAAADI. The CDR3 consists of 15 residues. The V and J ends lost 1 base and 0 bases respectively, with 10 bases between them. The CDR3 DNA reads as TGCGCCAGCAGTGAGTTTTGGGCCAGCTCCTACGAGCAGTACTTC. Translating it yields CASSEFWASSYEQYF.

J is TRBJ2-7 and V is TRBV3-1 (or the pseudogene TRBV3-2); 10 bases match TRBD2. Germline V gene lookup returns CDR1 LGHDT and CDR2 YNNKEL (reference sequence). J gave up 4 bases and V 4 bases, and 7 bases lay outside the gene matches. This CDR3 spans 15 amino acids. This CDR3 reads CASSPGGSGGYEQYF. As DNA, the CDR3 is TGTGCCAGCAGCCCAGGGGGTAGCGGGGGGTACGAGCAGTACTTC.